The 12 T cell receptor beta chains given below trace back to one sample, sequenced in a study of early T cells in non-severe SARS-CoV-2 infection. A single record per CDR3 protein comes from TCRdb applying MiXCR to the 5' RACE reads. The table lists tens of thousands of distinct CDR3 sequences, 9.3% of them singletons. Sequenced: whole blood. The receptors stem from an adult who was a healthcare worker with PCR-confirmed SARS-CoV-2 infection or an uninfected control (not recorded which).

The CDR3 DNA reads as TGTGCCTGGAGTGTACCACTAGCGGGCGTAACCCGCTACGAGCAGTACTTC. Protein: CAWSVPLAGVTRYEQYF. The chain recombines TRBV30 with TRBJ2-7, with 9 bases identical to TRBD2. CDR1 and CDR2 from the germline V gene are GTSNPN and SVGIG (reference sequence). The CDR3 consists of 17 residues. The trim removed 0 bases at V and 3 bases at J, leaving 12 bases unmatched.

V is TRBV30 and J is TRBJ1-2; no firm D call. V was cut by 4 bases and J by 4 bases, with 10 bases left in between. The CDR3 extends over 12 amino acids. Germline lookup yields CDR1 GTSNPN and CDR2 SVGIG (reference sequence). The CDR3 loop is CAWILEGYGYTF. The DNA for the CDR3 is TGTGCCTGGATCCTCGAGGGCTATGGCTACACCTTC. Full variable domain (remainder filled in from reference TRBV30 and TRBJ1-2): SQTIHQWPATLVQPVGSPLSLECTVEGTSNPNLYWYRQAAGRGLQLLFYSVGIGQISSEVPQNLSASRPQDRQFILSSKKLLLSDSGFYLCAWILEGYGYTFGSGTRLTVV.

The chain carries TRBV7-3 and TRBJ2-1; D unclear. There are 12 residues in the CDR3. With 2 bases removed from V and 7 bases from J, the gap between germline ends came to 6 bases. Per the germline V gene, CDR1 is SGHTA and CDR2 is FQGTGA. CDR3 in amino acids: CASSLRGNEQFF. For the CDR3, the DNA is TGTGCCAGCAGCTTACGAGGAAATGAGCAGTTCTTC.

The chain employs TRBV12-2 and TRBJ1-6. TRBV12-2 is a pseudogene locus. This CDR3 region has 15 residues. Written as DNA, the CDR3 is TGTGCAAGTCGCTTAGTAGACTCATATAATTCACCCCTCCACTTT. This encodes CASRLVDSYNSPLHF.

This CDR3 is CASSQVSGRSGNTIYF. CDR3 nucleotides: TGCGCCAGCAGCCAAGTGTCGGGACGCTCTGGAAACACCATATATTTT. The chain joins TRBV4-1 to TRBJ1-3; possibly TRBD1 for D (5 bases). The V gene lost 1 base and the J gene lost 0 bases, with 10 bases spanning the gap. This CDR3 has 16 amino acids. Germline V gene lookup returns CDR1 MGHRA and CDR2 YSYEKL.

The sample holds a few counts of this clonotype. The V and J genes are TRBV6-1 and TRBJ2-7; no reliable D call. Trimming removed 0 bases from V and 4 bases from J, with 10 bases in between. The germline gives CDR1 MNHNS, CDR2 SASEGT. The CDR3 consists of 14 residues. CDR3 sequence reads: CASSEAGSEYEQYF. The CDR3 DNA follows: TGTGCCAGCAGTGAAGCCGGTTCGGAATACGAGCAGTACTTC.

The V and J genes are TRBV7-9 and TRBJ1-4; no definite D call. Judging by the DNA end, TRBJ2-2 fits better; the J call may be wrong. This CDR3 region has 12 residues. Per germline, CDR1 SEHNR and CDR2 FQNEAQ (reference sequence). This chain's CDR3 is CASSLSRLELFF. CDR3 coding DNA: TGTGCCAGCAGCTTAAGCCGTTTGGAGCTGTTTTTT.

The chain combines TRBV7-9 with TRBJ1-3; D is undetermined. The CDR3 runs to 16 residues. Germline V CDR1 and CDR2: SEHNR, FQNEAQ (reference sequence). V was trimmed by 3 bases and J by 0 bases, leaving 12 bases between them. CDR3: CASSFGSPFSGNTIYF. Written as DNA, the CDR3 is TGTGCCAGCAGCTTCGGGTCCCCCTTCTCTGGAAACACCATATATTTT. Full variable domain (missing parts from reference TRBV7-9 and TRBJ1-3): DTGVSQNPRHKITKRGQNVTFRCDPISEHNRLYWYRQTLGQGPEFLTYFQNEAQLEKSRLLSDRFSAERPKGSFSTLEIQRTEQGDSAMYLCASSFGSPFSGNTIYFGEGSWLTVV.

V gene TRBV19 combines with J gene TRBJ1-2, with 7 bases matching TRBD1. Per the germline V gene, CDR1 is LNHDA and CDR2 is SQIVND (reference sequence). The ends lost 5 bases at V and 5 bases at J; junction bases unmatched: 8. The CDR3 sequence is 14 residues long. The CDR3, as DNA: TGTGCCAGTAGTTCGGGGAAGACAGGGTATGGCTACACCTTC. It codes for CASSSGKTGYGYTF.

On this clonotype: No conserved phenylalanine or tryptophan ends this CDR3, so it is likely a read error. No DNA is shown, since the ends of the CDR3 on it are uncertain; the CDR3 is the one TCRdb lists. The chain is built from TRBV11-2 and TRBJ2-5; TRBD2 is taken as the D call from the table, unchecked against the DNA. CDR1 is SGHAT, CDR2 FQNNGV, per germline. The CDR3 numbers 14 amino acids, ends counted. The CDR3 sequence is CASSLAQTSGAPRI.

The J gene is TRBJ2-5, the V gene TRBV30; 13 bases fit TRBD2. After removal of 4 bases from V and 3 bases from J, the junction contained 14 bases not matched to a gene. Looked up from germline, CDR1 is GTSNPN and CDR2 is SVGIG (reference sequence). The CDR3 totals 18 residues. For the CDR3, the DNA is TGTGCCTGGAAAGGACTAGCGGGGGTCTCGAGGTATAAAGAGACCCAGTACTTC. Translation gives CAWKGLAGVSRYKETQYF.

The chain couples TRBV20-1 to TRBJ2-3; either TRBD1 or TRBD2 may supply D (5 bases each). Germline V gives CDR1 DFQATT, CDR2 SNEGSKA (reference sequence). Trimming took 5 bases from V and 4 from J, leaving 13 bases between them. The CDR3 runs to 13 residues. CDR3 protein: CSASSGTADTQYF. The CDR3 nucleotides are TGCAGTGCTTCCTCCGGGACGGCAGATACGCAGTATTTT.